This T cell receptor beta chain was captured by sequencing in a study of blood T cell repertoires in COVID-19 (TCRdb year 2020). Concerning the study at large: Samples covering the acute and convalescent phases of COVID-19 were provided by collaborators in the United States, Italy and Spain. The prospective study material was composed of cDNA or gDNA derived from T cells, B-cell-depleted T cells, or PBMCs. Subjects who had been exposed to COVID-19, were actively infected with it, or had recovered from it provided the deeply sampled blood TCRbeta repertoires that made up the dataset. A freely available public database, intended as a resource for researchers studying the immune response to SARS-CoV-2, is where the repertoires were released. Samples came from the ongoing ImmuneRACE study (first 160 participants) plus 1,254 subjects from 6 global collaborators. Nearly every sample came with metadata listing a de-identified subject ID, COVID-19 status, age in years and sex. Where available, HLA class I and class II types were obtained from metadata supplied by the sample provider rather than from assay-based typing.

This clone was recorded once. Its antigen has not been determined. No base qualities exist here, and no much larger clone lies one base off it. What the work shows at the level of the full study, not this receptor alone: The quantity of clinical and demographic metadata differed by source and by participant and was supplied without curation.

Enrolling through a virtual design, the prospective study's participants ranged in age from about 18 to 89 years and lived across about two dozen United States geographic areas. To assign participants to cohorts, the prospective study relied on clinical history that participants themselves reported in a screening survey and a study questionnaire. In the prospective study, whole blood, serum and a nasopharyngeal or oropharyngeal swab were collected from each participant by mobile phlebotomists. Prospective study participants could optionally give additional blood draws and questionnaires over an approximately 2-month period. Before DNA extraction, blood samples from the prospective study were shipped at room temperature or frozen. Via the germline V gene, CDR1 is KGHDR and CDR2 SFDVKD. Including cysteine and phenylalanine, the CDR3 has 16 amino acids. The entry retains the CDR3 DNA only, 48 bases that are in frame from base 1. The germline V and J ends show losses of 2 bases and 2 bases respectively, and no gene match explains 1 base of the junction.

TCRbeta CDR3 regions were amplified from genomic DNA using the immunoSEQ Assay, a bias-controlled multiplex PCR. Processing in the source paper ran as follows. Within the assay, amplification of reference gene primers was used to estimate how many nucleated cells each sample contained. To quantify the absolute abundance of each unique TCRbeta CDR3 rearrangement, sequence reads were collapsed and filtered. For each sample, productive Simpson clonality was calculated as the square root of Simpson's diversity index across productive rearrangements. TCRdb limited this immuneACCESS table to in-frame rearrangements with V and J called. A share of clones is missing; checked studies link under half to unresolved V genes, and the rest is unexplained. That table is the source of V, J and clone size, and D and trimming were worked out from the DNA. For this sample the table gives approximately 360,000 clones, of which roughly 88% were detected only once. The biggest ten clones account for approximately 1% of the sample.

In this chain, TRBV24-1 is recombined with TRBJ2-6; 8 bases in the junction line up with TRBD1. The clonotype was recovered from a woman aged 25 to 39 with acute COVID-19. The sequenced sample was PBMCs or T cells enriched from blood (not recorded which). The CDR3 region: CATSDSTGAGANVLTF. The DNA sequence is TGTGCCACCAGTGATTCGACAGGGGCTGGGGCCAACGTCCTGACTTTC.